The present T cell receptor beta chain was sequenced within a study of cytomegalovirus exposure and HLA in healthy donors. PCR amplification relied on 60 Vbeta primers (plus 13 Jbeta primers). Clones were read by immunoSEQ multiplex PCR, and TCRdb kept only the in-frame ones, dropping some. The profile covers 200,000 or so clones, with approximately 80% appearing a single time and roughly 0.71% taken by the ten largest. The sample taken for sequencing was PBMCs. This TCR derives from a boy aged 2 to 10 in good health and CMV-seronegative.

The CDR3 DNA sequence: TGTGCCACCAGCAGTTTCGGACAGGGTGAGACCTTC. Its translation is CATSSFGQGETF. The chain recombines TRBV15 with TRBJ1-2, with 8 bases identical to TRBD1. J lost 14 bases, V lost 3 bases, and 8 bases had no gene match. Germline loops: CDR1 LNHNV, CDR2 YYDKDF (reference sequence). The CDR3 is 12 residues long. The full variable domain, its missing parts supplied by reference TRBV15 and TRBJ1-2, is DAMVIQNPRYQVTQFGKPVTLSCSQTLNHNVMYWYQQKSSQAPKLLFHYYDKDFNNEADTPDNFQSRRPNTSFCFLDIRSPGLGDTAMYLCATSSFGQGETFGSGTRLTVV.